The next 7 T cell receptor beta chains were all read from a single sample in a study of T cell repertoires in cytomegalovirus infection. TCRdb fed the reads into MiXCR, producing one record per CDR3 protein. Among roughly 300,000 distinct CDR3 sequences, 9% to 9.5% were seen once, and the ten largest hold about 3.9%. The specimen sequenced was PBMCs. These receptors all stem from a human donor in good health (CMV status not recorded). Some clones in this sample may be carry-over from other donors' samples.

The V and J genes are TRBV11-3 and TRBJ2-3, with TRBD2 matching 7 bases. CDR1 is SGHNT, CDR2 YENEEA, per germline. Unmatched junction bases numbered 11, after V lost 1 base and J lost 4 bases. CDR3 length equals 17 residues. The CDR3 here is CASSLGERDPGSDTQYF. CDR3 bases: TGTGCCAGCAGCTTAGGGGAGCGGGATCCGGGGTCAGATACGCAGTATTTT.

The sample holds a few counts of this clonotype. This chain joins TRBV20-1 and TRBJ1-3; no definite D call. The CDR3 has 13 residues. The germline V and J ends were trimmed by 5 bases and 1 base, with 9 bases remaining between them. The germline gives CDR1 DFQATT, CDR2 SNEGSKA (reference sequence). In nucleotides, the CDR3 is TGCAGTGCTCGAAGACCGTCTGGAAACACCATATATTTT. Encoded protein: CSARRPSGNTIYF.

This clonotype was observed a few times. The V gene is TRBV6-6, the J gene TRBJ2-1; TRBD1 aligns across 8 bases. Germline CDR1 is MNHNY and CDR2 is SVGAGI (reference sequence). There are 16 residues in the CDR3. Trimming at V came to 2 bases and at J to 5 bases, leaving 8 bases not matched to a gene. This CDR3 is CASSYPDRGRNNEQFF. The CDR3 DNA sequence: TGTGCCAGCAGTTACCCCGACAGGGGTAGGAACAATGAGCAGTTCTTC.

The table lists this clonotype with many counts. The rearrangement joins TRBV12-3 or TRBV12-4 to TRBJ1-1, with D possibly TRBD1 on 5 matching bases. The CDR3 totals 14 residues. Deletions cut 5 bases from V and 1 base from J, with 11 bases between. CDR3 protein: CASSLRTQNTEAFF. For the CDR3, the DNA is TGTGCCAGCAGTCTGCGGACACAGAACACTGAAGCTTTCTTT.

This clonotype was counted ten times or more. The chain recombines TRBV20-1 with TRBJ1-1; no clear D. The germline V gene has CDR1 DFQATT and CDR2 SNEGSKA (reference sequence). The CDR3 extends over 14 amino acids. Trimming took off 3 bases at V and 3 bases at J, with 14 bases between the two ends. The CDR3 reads CSASGSAVDTEAFF. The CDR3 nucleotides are TGCAGTGCTAGTGGGTCCGCGGTGGACACTGAAGCTTTCTTT.

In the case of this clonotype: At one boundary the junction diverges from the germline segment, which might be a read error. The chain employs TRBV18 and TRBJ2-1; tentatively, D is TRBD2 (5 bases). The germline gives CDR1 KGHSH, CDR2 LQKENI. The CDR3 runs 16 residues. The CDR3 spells CASSPPRGSSYNEQLF. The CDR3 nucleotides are TGTGCCAGCTCACCACCCCGGGGTAGCTCCTACAATGAGCAGCTCTTC.

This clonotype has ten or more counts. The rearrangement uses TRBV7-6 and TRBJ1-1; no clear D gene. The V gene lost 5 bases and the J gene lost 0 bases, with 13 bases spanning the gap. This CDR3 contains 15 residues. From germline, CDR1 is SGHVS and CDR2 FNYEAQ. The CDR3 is CASSPATALNTEAFF. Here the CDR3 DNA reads TGTGCCAGCAGCCCCGCGACTGCGCTGAACACTGAAGCTTTCTTT. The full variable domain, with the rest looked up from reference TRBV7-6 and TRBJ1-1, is GAGVSQSPRYKVTKRGQDVALRCDPISGHVSLYWYRQALGQGPEFLTYFNYEAQQDKSGLPNDRFSAERPEGSISTLTIQRTEQRDSAMYRCASSPATALNTEAFFGQGTRLTVV.